One sample yielded the 9 T cell receptor beta chains listed below, sequenced in a study of cytomegalovirus exposure and HLA in healthy donors. The PCR was carried out with 60 Vbeta primers and 13 Jbeta primers. Only in-frame clones appear in the TCRdb table, and some are missing; sequencing was by immunoSEQ multiplex PCR. The sample consists of 85,000 to 100,000 clones, about three quarters of them appearing once. What was sequenced was PBMCs. Receptors were obtained from a human donor in good health.

The chain is built from TRBV30 and TRBJ2-7, with 8 positions matching TRBD1. CDR1 is GTSNPN, CDR2 SVGIG, per germline (reference sequence). The CDR3 totals 15 residues. V was pared by 3 bases and J by 2 bases, with 9 bases of the junction left unmatched. CDR3 sequence reads: CAWSRKRTGTYEQYF. CDR3 sequence (DNA): TGTGCCTGGAGCCGAAAACGGACAGGGACCTACGAGCAGTACTTC.

The genes are TRBV5-4 and TRBJ2-2; possible D gene TRBD1, 5 bases. V was trimmed by 3 bases and J by 7 bases, leaving 13 bases between them. Germline values: CDR1 SGHNT, CDR2 YYREEE (reference sequence). CDR3 size: 14 residues. DNA of the CDR3: TGTGCCAGCAGCTCAGGGTTGGGCATCGGGGAGCTGTTTTTT. It specifies CASSSGLGIGELFF. The full variable domain, with the rest looked up from reference TRBV5-4 and TRBJ2-2, is ETGVTQSPTHLIKTRGQQVTLRCSSQSGHNTVSWYQQALGQGPQFIFQYYREEENGRGNFPPRFSGLQFPNYSSELNVNALELDDSALYLCASSSGLGIGELFFGEGSRLTVL.

This chain's CDR3 is CASSEAVRGNIQYF. CDR3 nucleotide sequence: TGTGCCAGCAGTGAAGCGGTCAGGGGAAACATTCAGTACTTC. The genes are TRBV2 and TRBJ2-4; the D gene is possibly TRBD1 (6 bases). CDR1 is SNHLY and CDR2 is FYNNEI in the germline V gene. The V end was cut by 0 bases, the J end by 6 bases, with 9 bases between. This CDR3 has 14 amino acids.

The chain carries TRBV10-3 and TRBJ1-1, with D maybe TRBD1 (6 bases). Germline V lookup: CDR1 ENHRY, CDR2 SYGVKD. V dropped 0 bases and J dropped 8 bases, with 10 bases sitting between them. This CDR3 is 13 amino acids long. CDR3 nucleotide sequence: TGTGCCATCAGTGAGTCGAGGGGGACAGAAGCTTTCTTT. This sequence encodes CAISESRGTEAFF.

This clone was counted a few times. The chain joins TRBV19 to TRBJ1-1; 9 bases line up with TRBD1. The junction had 8 bases not matched to a gene; V was cut back by 6 bases and J by 12 bases. The germline gives CDR1 LNHDA, CDR2 SQIVND (reference sequence). The CDR3 totals 12 residues. This CDR3 is CASRVGQGRTFF. CDR3 DNA: TGTGCCAGTAGGGTGGGACAGGGAAGGACTTTCTTT.

The J gene is TRBJ2-5, the V gene TRBV10-2, with a possible D match to TRBD1 (6 bases). V lost 4 bases, J lost 1 base, and 13 bases lay in between. The CDR3 is 15 amino acids. Germline V gives CDR1 WSHSY, CDR2 SAAADI. Written as DNA, the CDR3 is TGCGCCAGCAGTGGTGAGGGACATTCCCAAGAGACCCAGTACTTC. It specifies CASSGEGHSQETQYF.

The rearrangement links TRBV5-1 to TRBJ1-4; unclear D gene. The CDR3 contains 15 residues. V lost 0 bases and J lost 2, with 8 bases in between. Germline assignment: CDR1 SGHRS and CDR2 YFSETQ. Here the CDR3 DNA reads TGCGCCAGCAGCTTGGCCCGAACTACTAATGAAAAACTGTTTTTT. Translating gives CASSLARTTNEKLFF.

In its sample, this clone was seen a few times. J is TRBJ1-1 and V is TRBV29-1, with D possibly being TRBD1 (5 bases). CDR3 length: 13 amino acids. Germline V gene lookup returns CDR1 SQVTM and CDR2 ANQGSEA. V lost 4 bases to trimming and J lost 5 bases, with 14 bases between them. The CDR3 is CSVGLGARTEAFF. CDR3 coding DNA: TGCAGCGTTGGTTTAGGGGCTAGGACTGAAGCTTTCTTT.

The chain uses TRBV5-1 and TRBJ2-7, with 12 bases lining up with TRBD1. The germline V gene encodes CDR1 SGHRS and CDR2 YFSETQ. The V gene end was trimmed by 3 bases and the J gene end by 2 bases; junction bases not matched to a gene: 3. The CDR3 length is 15 residues. CDR3 loop: CASSSGQGAAYEQYF. The CDR3 DNA sequence: TGCGCCAGCAGCTCGGGACAGGGGGCTGCCTACGAGCAGTACTTC.